Detailed here is one T cell receptor beta chain. Its antigen is currently unknown. The data were obtained in a study of cytomegalovirus exposure and HLA in healthy donors. Study outcomes and limitations: Most CMV-associated TCR beta chains appeared HLA-restricted in a later analysis. As a later analysis showed, several of the most significant clusters appeared to be linked to common viral pathogens.

PCR employed 60 Vbeta and 13 Jbeta primers. TCRdb keeps only in-frame clones here, not all; method: immunoSEQ multiplex PCR. The data contain roughly 170,000 clones, roughly 80% of them singletons. This receptor was obtained from a man aged 30 to 39 in good health and CMV-seronegative. Sample: PBMCs.

CDR3 region: CASSITHQVGYGYTF. The CDR3 nucleotides read TGTGCCAGCAGTATAACACACCAGGTGGGCTATGGCTACACCTTC. J is TRBJ1-2 and V is TRBV6-5; no definite D call. V lost 5 bases to trimming and J lost 4 bases, with 17 bases between them. CDR1 and CDR2 from the germline V gene are MNHEY and SVGAGI. The CDR3 is made up of 15 amino acids.